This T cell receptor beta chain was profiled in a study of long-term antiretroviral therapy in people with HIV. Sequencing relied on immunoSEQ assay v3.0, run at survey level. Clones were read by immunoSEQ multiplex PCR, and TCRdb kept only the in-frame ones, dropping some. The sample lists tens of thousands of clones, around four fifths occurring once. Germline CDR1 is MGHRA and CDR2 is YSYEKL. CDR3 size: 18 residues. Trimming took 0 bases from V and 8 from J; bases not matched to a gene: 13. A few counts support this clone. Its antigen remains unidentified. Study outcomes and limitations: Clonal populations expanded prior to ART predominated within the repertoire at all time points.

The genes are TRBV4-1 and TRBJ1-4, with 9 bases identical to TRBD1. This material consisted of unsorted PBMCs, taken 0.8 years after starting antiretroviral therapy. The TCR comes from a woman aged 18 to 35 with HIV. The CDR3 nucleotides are TGCGCCAGCAGCCAAGAGTGGGACAGGGTATCCCTGAACGAAAAACTGTTTTTT. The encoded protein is CASSQEWDRVSLNEKLFF.